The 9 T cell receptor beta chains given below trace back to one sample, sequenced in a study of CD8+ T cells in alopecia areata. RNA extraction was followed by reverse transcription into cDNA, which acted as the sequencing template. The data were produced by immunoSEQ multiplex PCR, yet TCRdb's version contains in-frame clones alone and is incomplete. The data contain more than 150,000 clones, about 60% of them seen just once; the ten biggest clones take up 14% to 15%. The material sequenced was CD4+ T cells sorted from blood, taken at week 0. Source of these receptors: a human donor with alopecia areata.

CDR3 coding DNA: TGTGCCAGTAGTATAGCAGAGCAAGAGACCCAGTACTTC. Encoded protein: CASSIAEQETQYF. This chain links TRBV19 with TRBJ2-5; no firm D call. The length of the CDR3 is 13 residues. Trimming shortened V by 1 base and J by 2 bases, and 5 bases separated the two germline ends. Germline V CDR1 and CDR2: LNHDA, SQIVND (reference sequence).

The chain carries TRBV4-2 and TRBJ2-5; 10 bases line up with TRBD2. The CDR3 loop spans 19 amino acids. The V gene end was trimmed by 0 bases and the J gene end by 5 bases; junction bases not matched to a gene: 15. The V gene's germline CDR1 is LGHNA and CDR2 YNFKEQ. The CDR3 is CASSQELVASGGPGETQYF. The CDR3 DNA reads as TGTGCCAGCAGCCAAGAACTTGTAGCTAGCGGGGGACCCGGGGAGACCCAGTACTTC.

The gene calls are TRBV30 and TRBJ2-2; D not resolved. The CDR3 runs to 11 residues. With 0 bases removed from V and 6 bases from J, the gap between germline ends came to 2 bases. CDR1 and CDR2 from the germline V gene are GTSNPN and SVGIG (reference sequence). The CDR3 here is CAWSVSGELFF. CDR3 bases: TGTGCCTGGAGTGTGTCCGGGGAGCTGTTTTTT.

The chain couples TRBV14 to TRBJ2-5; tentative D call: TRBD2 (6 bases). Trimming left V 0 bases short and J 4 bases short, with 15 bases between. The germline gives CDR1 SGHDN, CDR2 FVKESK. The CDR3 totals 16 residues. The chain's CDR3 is CASSQEVGGIGETQYF. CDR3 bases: TGTGCCAGCAGCCAAGAGGTCGGAGGGATAGGAGAGACCCAGTACTTC.

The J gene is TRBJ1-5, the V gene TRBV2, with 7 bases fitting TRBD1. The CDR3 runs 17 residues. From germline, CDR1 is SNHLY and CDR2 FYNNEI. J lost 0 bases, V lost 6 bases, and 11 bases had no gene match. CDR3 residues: CASRDRDRALSNQPQHF. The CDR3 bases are TGTGCCAGCAGGGATAGGGACAGAGCACTTAGCAATCAGCCCCAGCATTTT. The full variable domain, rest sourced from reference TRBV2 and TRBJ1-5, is EPEVTQTPSHQVTQMGQEVILRCVPISNHLYFYWYRQILGQKVEFLVSFYNNEISEKSEIFDDQFSVERPDGSNFTLKIRSTKLEDSAMYFCASRDRDRALSNQPQHFGDGTRLSIL.

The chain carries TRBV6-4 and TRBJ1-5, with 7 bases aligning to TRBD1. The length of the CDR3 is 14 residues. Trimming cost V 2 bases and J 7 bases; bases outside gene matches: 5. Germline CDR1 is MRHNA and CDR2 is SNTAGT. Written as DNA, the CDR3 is TGTGCCAGCAGTGACGGAGGGGGCGTCCAGCCCCAGCATTTT. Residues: CASSDGGGVQPQHF.

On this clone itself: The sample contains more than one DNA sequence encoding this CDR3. CDR3 amino acids: CSVEEGSYEQYF. CDR3 DNA: TGCAGCGTTGAAGAAGGGTCCTACGAGCAGTACTTC. The rearrangement joins TRBV29-1 to TRBJ2-7; D is unclear. V lost 0 bases and J lost 1, with 4 bases in between. This CDR3 has 12 residues. Germline values: CDR1 SQVTM, CDR2 ANQGSEA.

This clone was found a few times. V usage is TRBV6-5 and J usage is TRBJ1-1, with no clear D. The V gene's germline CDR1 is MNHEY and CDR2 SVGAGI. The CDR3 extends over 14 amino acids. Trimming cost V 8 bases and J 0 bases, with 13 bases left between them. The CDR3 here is CASQPRGLNTEAFF. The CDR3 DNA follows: TGTGCCAGCCAACCACGAGGGTTGAACACTGAAGCTTTCTTT.

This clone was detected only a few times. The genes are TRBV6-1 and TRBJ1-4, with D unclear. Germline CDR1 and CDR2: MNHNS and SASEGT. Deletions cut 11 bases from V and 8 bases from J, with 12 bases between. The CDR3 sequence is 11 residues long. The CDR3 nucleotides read TGTGCCTCAAACTTCGGGGAAAAACTGTTTTTT. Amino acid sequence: CASNFGEKLFF.